These 24 T cell receptor beta chains were all obtained from the same sample, sequenced in a study of response to subunit inactivated influenza vaccine (dated 2018 in TCRdb). To prepare the library, RT-PCR was applied. Data came from an Illumina HiSeq 2500. TCRdb trimmed the raw reads at Q25, called clones with MiXCR and kept productive beta chains. When rows share a CDR3 protein, they turn into one entry using the most common DNA and genes. The sample has hundreds of thousands of distinct CDR3 sequences on record, roughly 14% of them singletons. The ten biggest clones cover around a tenth of the sample. The sequences come from PBMCs from blood, collected 11 to 12 days after vaccination. The receptors were sampled from a man in his fifties who received an inactivated influenza vaccine. Donor details come from another sample of the same person, matched by shared clones.

The rearrangement uses TRBV7-9 and TRBJ2-3, with D perhaps matching TRBD1 (5 bases). V gave up 1 base and J gave up 5 bases, with 16 bases separating them. The germline V gene encodes CDR1 SEHNR and CDR2 FQNEAQ (reference sequence). This CDR3 region has 16 residues. The CDR3 region has the DNA TGTGCCAGCAGCTTAGTGGGCCTAGGGCAGGGAGATACGCAGTATTTT. Its translation is CASSLVGLGQGDTQYF.

This chain connects TRBV7-6 to TRBJ2-3, with 7 bases matching TRBD2. CDR1 SGHVS and CDR2 FNYEAQ come from the germline V gene. J gave up 4 bases and V 1 base, and 8 bases lay outside the gene matches. The CDR3 runs to 16 residues. The CDR3 here is CASSLGPSGYPDTQYF. In DNA form, the CDR3 reads TGTGCCAGCAGCTTAGGGCCTAGCGGATATCCAGATACGCAGTATTTT. Together with reference TRBV7-6 and TRBJ2-3, the CDR3 gives the full variable domain: GAGVSQSPRYKVTKRGQDVALRCDPISGHVSLYWYRQALGQGPEFLTYFNYEAQQDKSGLPNDRFSAERPEGSISTLTIQRTEQRDSAMYRCASSLGPSGYPDTQYFGPGTRLTVL.

The chain has TRBV7-9 and TRBJ2-5; D gene ambiguous. Per germline, CDR1 SEHNR and CDR2 FQNEAQ (reference sequence). This CDR3 is 14 amino acids long. V lost 5 bases to trimming and J lost 5 bases, with 15 bases between them. CDR3 bases: TGTGCCAGCAGCGGATATCTTGTCGGCGAGACCCAGTACTTC. It codes for CASSGYLVGETQYF.

Regarding this clonotype: Possible read error: a much larger clone is one base away. The CDR3 coding sequence is TGTGCCAGCAGTCCCTGGAACACCGGGGAGCTGTTTTTT. Its translation: CASSPWNTGELFF. The chain joins TRBV12-3 or TRBV12-4 to TRBJ2-2; no firm D call. V was clipped by 5 bases and J by 1 base, with 5 bases between them. This CDR3 comprises 13 residues.

This clonotype was recorded a few times. The V and J genes are TRBV11-2 and TRBJ2-3; 7 nucleotides match TRBD2. The CDR3 length is 15 residues. Germline CDR1 SGHAT, CDR2 FQNNGV. The V segment lost 6 bases and the J segment 6 bases; nucleotides outside the gene matches: 12. Here the CDR3 reads CASSHPGTSEDTQYF. The DNA for the CDR3 is TGTGCCAGCAGTCACCCCGGAACTAGCGAGGATACGCAGTATTTT.

Only a few counts were recorded for this clonotype. The rearrangement joins TRBV30 to TRBJ2-1; 9 bases agree with TRBD2. V lost 6 bases, J lost 8 bases, and 11 bases stayed unmatched. The CDR3 runs to 14 residues. Per the germline V gene, CDR1 is GTSNPN and CDR2 is SVGIG (reference sequence). CDR3 coding DNA: TGTGCCTGCGATCTGAGCGGGAGGTCGTATGAGCAGTTCTTC. It yields the protein CACDLSGRSYEQFF.

This clonotype turned up a few times. This chain uses TRBV7-6 with TRBJ1-1; no firm D call. V dropped 1 base and J dropped 0 bases, with 9 bases sitting between them. The germline V gene encodes CDR1 SGHVS and CDR2 FNYEAQ. The CDR3 consists of 15 residues. The DNA for the CDR3 is TGTGCCAGCAGCTTAGATAACCGTATGAACACTGAAGCTTTCTTT. Translated, it gives CASSLDNRMNTEAFF. Using reference TRBV7-6 and TRBJ1-1 for the parts outside the CDR3, the full variable domain is GAGVSQSPRYKVTKRGQDVALRCDPISGHVSLYWYRQALGQGPEFLTYFNYEAQQDKSGLPNDRFSAERPEGSISTLTIQRTEQRDSAMYRCASSLDNRMNTEAFFGQGTRLTVV.

This clonotype was detected only once. The chain combines TRBV9 with TRBJ2-1, with unresolved D. V was trimmed by 0 bases and J by 7 bases, leaving 14 bases between them. Germline assignment: CDR1 SGDLS and CDR2 YYNGEE. The CDR3 length is 15 residues. In DNA form, the CDR3 reads TGTGCCAGCAGCGTAGGAGACTCCTTGAGTAATGAGCAGTTCTTC. Residues: CASSVGDSLSNEQFF.

This clonotype was observed many times. The chain links TRBV20-1 to TRBJ2-1; unclear D gene. The CDR3 has 15 amino acids. Germline CDR1 DFQATT, CDR2 SNEGSKA (reference sequence). Trimming removed 0 bases from V and 9 bases from J, with 18 bases in between. CDR3 coding DNA: TGCAGTGCTAGAGAGCGGAGCGTAATGTCGGGTGAGCAGTTCTTC. Translated: CSARERSVMSGEQFF.

This clonotype occurred a few times. The CDR3 reads CSARDRARPAGEQFF. Here the CDR3 DNA reads TGCAGTGCTAGAGATCGGGCCCGACCAGCTGGCGAGCAGTTCTTC. This chain joins TRBV20-1 and TRBJ2-1; D gene uncertain. V was trimmed by 0 bases and J by 10 bases, leaving 19 bases between them. The CDR3 is 15 residues long. CDR1 and CDR2 (germline): DFQATT, SNEGSKA (reference sequence).

This chain connects TRBV7-8 to TRBJ2-2; TRBD1 agrees at 7 bases. With 5 bases clipped from V and 4 bases from J, the junction kept 7 bases outside the gene matches. This CDR3 is 15 amino acids long. CDR1 is SGHVS and CDR2 is FQNEAQ in the germline V gene. The CDR3 spells CASSTRDRFTGELFF. CDR3 sequence (DNA): TGTGCCAGCAGCACCCGGGACAGATTCACCGGGGAGCTGTTTTTT.

This chain joins TRBV20-1 and TRBJ2-5; D not resolved. The CDR3 is made up of 15 amino acids. V lost 1 base and J 1 base, leaving 13 bases between the germline ends. The V gene's germline CDR1 is DFQATT and CDR2 SNEGSKA (reference sequence). The DNA for the CDR3 is TGCAGTGCTAGAGCCCCCCAGGTCTCCCAAGAGACCCAGTACTTC. Translation: CSARAPQVSQETQYF.

This clonotype was counted between two and nine times. J is TRBJ2-2 and V is TRBV29-1, with 8 bases aligning to TRBD1. The J segment lost 2 bases and the V segment lost 7 bases, leaving 9 bases of the junction unmatched. The germline V gene has CDR1 SQVTM and CDR2 ANQGSEA. The CDR3 has 15 amino acids. CDR3 bases: TGCAGCGCCCGAGGGGGACAGGACAACACCGGGGAGCTGTTTTTT. It specifies CSARGGQDNTGELFF.

The gene calls are TRBV30 and TRBJ2-1; 9 positions agree with TRBD1. Trimming removed 2 bases from V and 14 bases from J; junction bases left unmatched: 4. There are 11 residues in the CDR3. Germline V gene sequence: CDR1 GTSNPN, CDR2 SVGIG (reference sequence). The CDR3 DNA is TGTGCCTGGAGTCCGGGACAGGGCGAGTTCTTC. It specifies CAWSPGQGEFF.

The chain recombines TRBV20-1 with TRBJ1-6; 10 nucleotides agree with TRBD1. The CDR3 has 17 amino acids. The germline gives CDR1 DFQATT, CDR2 SNEGSKA (reference sequence). V lost 0 bases and J lost 4; bases outside the gene matches: 6. CDR3 in amino acids: CSARDPGQGSYNSPLHF. The CDR3 nucleotides read TGCAGTGCTAGAGATCCGGGACAGGGGAGTTATAATTCACCCCTCCACTTT.

The V and J genes are TRBV5-1 and TRBJ2-3; 9 bases map to TRBD2. The CDR3 contains 16 residues. The germline CDR1 and CDR2 sequences are SGHRS and YFSETQ. V shed 5 bases and J 3 bases; nucleotides not matched to a gene: 10. The CDR3 DNA reads TGCGCCAGCAGTCGGCGGGAGGGCCGAGAGACAGATACGCAGTATTTT. Its protein is CASSRREGRETDTQYF.

This clonotype was found many times. The gene calls are TRBV10-3 and TRBJ1-2; TRBD1 matches 8 bases. The germline V gene has CDR1 ENHRY and CDR2 SYGVKD. The junction had 6 bases not matched to a gene; V was cut back by 9 bases and J by 3 bases. The CDR3 contains 13 residues. This chain's CDR3 is CAINSGGDYGYTF. CDR3 coding DNA: TGTGCCATAAACTCAGGGGGCGACTATGGCTACACCTTC.

This clonotype was recorded many times. CDR3 sequence (DNA): TGTGCCAGCAGTTTAGGGGGATTGGGCAAAAACATTCAGTACTTC. It encodes CASSLGGLGKNIQYF. The chain is built from TRBV28 and TRBJ2-4, with D perhaps TRBD1 or TRBD2 (5 bases each). The germline CDR1 and CDR2 sequences are MDHEN and SYDVKM. Trimming took 2 bases from V and 3 from J, leaving 11 bases between them. CDR3 length: 15 amino acids.

This clonotype turned up a few times. The V call is TRBV4-1, the J call TRBJ2-3; D is unresolved. Trimming took 0 bases from V and 0 from J, leaving 10 bases between them. CDR1 and CDR2 (germline): MGHRA, YSYEKL. CDR3 length: 16 amino acids. The CDR3 bases are TGCGCCAGCAGCCAAGATCACGGAACTAGCACAGATACGCAGTATTTT. It encodes CASSQDHGTSTDTQYF.

There are a few counts of this clonotype. CDR3 sequence reads: CATNVGADYNEQFF. The CDR3 region has the DNA TGTGCCACCAACGTCGGAGCTGACTACAATGAGCAGTTCTTC. V usage is TRBV24-1 and J usage is TRBJ2-1, with no clear D. CDR1 and CDR2 from the germline V gene are KGHDR and SFDVKD. V lost 8 bases, J lost 3 bases, and 13 bases lay in between. The CDR3 is 14 amino acids.

This clonotype was seen once. V usage is TRBV24-1 and J usage is TRBJ2-1; D perhaps matches TRBD1 (6 bases). Between the trimmed V and J ends, which lost 5 bases and 7 bases, there was a span of 23 bases. CDR3 length: 17 residues. Germline V gene data show CDR1 as KGHDR and CDR2 as SFDVKD. CDR3 amino acids: CATSGKVGQSTLNEQFF. In DNA form, the CDR3 reads TGTGCCACCAGTGGCAAGGTAGGACAGAGCACCTTAAATGAGCAGTTCTTC.

This rearrangement joins TRBV5-4 to TRBJ2-5, with 9 nucleotides matching TRBD1. Germline V gives CDR1 SGHNT, CDR2 YYREEE (reference sequence). V shed 1 base and J 5 bases; nucleotides not matched to a gene: 18. The CDR3 totals 19 residues. CDR3 DNA sequence: TGTGCCAGCAGCTTGCTTGTCGGACACGCCGGGACAGGGTTCGAGACCCAGTACTTC. It translates to CASSLLVGHAGTGFETQYF.

This clonotype has only a few counts. V and J are TRBV5-1 and TRBJ1-1, with 7 positions matching TRBD1. The germline gives CDR1 SGHRS, CDR2 YFSETQ. The V and J ends lost 4 bases and 1 base, in that order; junction bases with no gene match: 10. The CDR3 has 16 amino acids. CDR3 DNA: TGCGCCAGCAGCAAAATACAGGGGATGGCGAACACTGAAGCTTTCTTT. It yields the protein CASSKIQGMANTEAFF.

This clonotype was detected only once. The chain links TRBV5-4 to TRBJ2-3, with a tentative D call TRBD2 (6 bases). V was clipped by 4 bases and J by 9 bases, with 12 bases between them. The CDR3 consists of 12 residues. CDR1 SGHNT and CDR2 YYREEE come from the germline V gene (reference sequence). CDR3 in amino acids: CASSPEGRTQYF. As DNA, the CDR3 is TGTGCCAGCAGCCCAGAGGGGAGGACGCAGTATTTT.